These 26 T cell receptor beta chains share one sample of origin, sequenced in a study of blood T cell repertoires in COVID-19. Assay: immunoSEQ multiplex PCR; the TCRdb copy retains only in-frame clones and omits some. Of around 150,000 clones in the sample, roughly four fifths were seen once. Sequences were obtained from peripheral blood. Receptors originate from a woman older than 75 with acute or convalescent COVID-19.

V gene TRBV21-1 combines with J gene TRBJ1-2. TRBV21-1 is described as a pseudogene. The CDR3 has 11 amino acids. The chain's CDR3 is CASSNSYGYTF. The CDR3 nucleotides read TGTGCCAGCAGCAATAGTTATGGCTACACCTTC.

The chain combines TRBV6-1 with TRBJ1-2; no clear D gene. Germline-derived CDR1 and CDR2 are MNHNS and SASEGT. Trimming stripped 2 bases from V and 8 bases from J, with 15 bases between. This CDR3 region has 14 residues. The chain's CDR3 is CASSEFGRDWGYTF. The DNA for the CDR3 is TGTGCCAGCAGTGAATTCGGTAGAGATTGGGGCTACACCTTC.

V gene TRBV4-2 combines with J gene TRBJ2-3; the match to TRBD2 covers 8 bases. CDR1 is LGHNA and CDR2 is YNFKEQ in the germline V gene. The CDR3 contains 17 residues. Trimming took 1 base from V and 4 from J; bases not matched to a gene: 10. CDR3 protein: CASSQGRGGIDADTQYF. The CDR3 bases are TGTGCCAGCAGCCAAGGTCGGGGGGGAATCGACGCAGATACGCAGTATTTT.

Turning to this clone: Other DNA sequences in the same sample also yield this CDR3. The V call is TRBV5-1, the J call TRBJ1-6; 7 nucleotides align to TRBD1. V shed 0 bases, J shed 14 bases, and the junction held 11 bases outside the gene matches. Germline values: CDR1 SGHRS, CDR2 YFSETQ. The CDR3 loop spans 15 amino acids. The DNA of the CDR3 is TGCGCCAGCAGCTTGGGGACAGGAGGCGAAGAGTCCCTCCACTTT. It yields the protein CASSLGTGGEESLHF.

The V call is TRBV5-1, the J call TRBJ2-4; 7 bases fit TRBD1. CDR1 and CDR2 (germline): SGHRS, YFSETQ. V lost 0 bases and J lost 6; bases outside the gene matches: 6. CDR3 length: 15 residues. CDR3 sequence: CASSLGNRGANIQYF. The CDR3 DNA is TGCGCCAGCAGCTTGGGGAACAGGGGTGCAAACATTCAGTACTTC.

The genes are TRBV5-4 and TRBJ2-3; TRBD2 agrees at 11 bases. After removal of 8 bases from V and 3 bases from J, the junction contained 17 bases not matched to a gene. Looked up from germline, CDR1 is SGHNT and CDR2 is YYREEE (reference sequence). There are 18 residues in the CDR3. DNA for the CDR3: TGTGCCAGTAGCCAACAACTAGCGGGAGTTACAAGTACAGATACGCAGTATTTT. Translating gives CASSQQLAGVTSTDTQYF.

This chain uses TRBV5-4 with TRBJ2-3; perhaps TRBD1 as D (6 bases). CDR1 is SGHNT and CDR2 is YYREEE in the germline V gene (reference sequence). The CDR3 runs 13 residues. V was clipped by 6 bases and J by 1 base, with 9 bases between them. The CDR3 loop is CASNRAGTDTQYF. The CDR3 nucleotides are TGTGCCAGCAACAGGGCAGGCACAGATACGCAGTATTTT.

This clone was observed a single time. The genes are TRBV7-2 and TRBJ2-1; TRBD1 matches 7 bases. In germline, CDR1 is SGHTA, CDR2 FQGNSA. The CDR3 has 16 amino acids. V lost 2 bases, J lost 4 bases, and 8 bases stayed unmatched. The CDR3 protein is CASSLRGLQGYNEQFF. CDR3 nucleotide sequence: TGTGCCAGCAGCTTAAGGGGGCTTCAGGGATACAATGAGCAGTTCTTC.

The rearrangement joins TRBV2 to TRBJ2-1; TRBD2 matches 7 bases. V shed 6 bases, J shed 9 bases, and the junction held 2 bases outside the gene matches. CDR1 is SNHLY, CDR2 FYNNEI, per germline. This CDR3 region has 11 residues. CDR3 protein: CASRGGTEQFF. CDR3 sequence (DNA): TGTGCCAGCAGGGGAGGGACTGAGCAGTTCTTC.

The chain joins TRBV3-1 (or the pseudogene TRBV3-2) to TRBJ1-3; 8 bases are a match to TRBD1. Germline V gene lookup returns CDR1 LGHDT and CDR2 YNNKEL (reference sequence). The CDR3 length is 15 residues. V was pared by 4 bases and J by 3 bases, with 5 bases of the junction left unmatched. CDR3 sequence (DNA): TGTGCCAGCAGCCCAGGGGGCGGGGTTGGAAACACCATATATTTT. Translated, it gives CASSPGGGVGNTIYF.

The table lists this clone with a few counts. The chain carries TRBV30 and TRBJ1-1; no firm D call. The germline V gene encodes CDR1 GTSNPN and CDR2 SVGIG (reference sequence). Deletions cut 0 bases from V and 0 bases from J, with 17 bases between. CDR3 length equals 17 residues. The CDR3 here is CAWSVGSTKWVNTEAFF. The CDR3 region has the DNA TGTGCCTGGAGTGTCGGGAGTACCAAGTGGGTGAACACTGAAGCTTTCTTT.

The gene calls are TRBV5-4 and TRBJ2-6; D might be TRBD1 (5 bases). Looked up from germline, CDR1 is SGHNT and CDR2 is YYREEE (reference sequence). V was trimmed by 6 bases and J by 1 base, leaving 11 bases between them. The CDR3 totals 15 residues. DNA for the CDR3: TGTGCCAGCACCTTAGACAGTTCTGGGGCCAACGTCCTGACTTTC. This codes for CASTLDSSGANVLTF.

This chain uses TRBV11-3 with TRBJ1-1; a weak D match, TRBD1 (5 bases). Germline CDR1 is SGHNT and CDR2 is YENEEA. The ends were cut back, 5 bases at V and 6 bases at J, with 10 bases in the middle. The CDR3 consists of 12 residues. CDR3 region: CASSLTGAEAFF. CDR3 bases: TGTGCCAGCAGCCTCACGGGGGCTGAAGCTTTCTTT.

In nucleotides, the CDR3 is TGTGCCAGCAGTTACGCCTGGACAGATATGAACACTGAAGCTTTCTTT. Its protein product is CASSYAWTDMNTEAFF. The chain uses TRBV6-2 or TRBV6-3 and TRBJ1-1; D perhaps matches TRBD1 (6 bases). Germline V lookup: CDR1 MNHEY, CDR2 SVGEGT. Trimming shortened V by 2 bases and J by 0 bases, and 13 bases separated the two germline ends. The CDR3 sequence is 16 residues long.

The chain uses TRBV7-8 and TRBJ1-1, with 7 bases matching TRBD1. J gave up 2 bases and V 5 bases, and 8 bases lay outside the gene matches. Germline V gene data show CDR1 as SGHVS and CDR2 as FQNEAQ. This CDR3 has 15 amino acids. The CDR3 nucleotides read TGTGCCAGCAGCATAATACGGGACAGCAACACTGAAGCTTTCTTT. Amino acid sequence: CASSIIRDSNTEAFF.

The chain has TRBV6-5 and TRBJ2-7, with 9 positions matching TRBD2. Germline CDR1 MNHEY, CDR2 SVGAGI. There are 14 residues in the CDR3. The junction had 6 bases not matched to a gene; V was cut back by 7 bases and J by 2 bases. In nucleotides, the CDR3 is TGTGCCAGCACCAGCGGGAGGACCCCCTACGAGCAGTACTTC. This translates into CASTSGRTPYEQYF.

V usage is TRBV19 and J usage is TRBJ1-2; the D is unclear. The CDR3 runs to 14 residues. Germline V gives CDR1 LNHDA, CDR2 SQIVND (reference sequence). The V and J ends lost 1 base and 4 bases respectively, with 10 bases between them. The CDR3 sequence is CASSIGQAGYGYTF. The CDR3 nucleotides read TGTGCCAGTAGTATAGGCCAGGCTGGCTATGGCTACACCTTC.

This clone was recorded only once. The chain employs TRBV28 and TRBJ2-7; 12 positions agree with TRBD2. Losses at the gene ends were 6 bases for V and 3 bases for J; bases not matched to a gene: 12. This CDR3 has 17 residues. The germline V gene has CDR1 MDHEN and CDR2 SYDVKM. The CDR3 DNA is TGTGCCAGCAGGGGTCTAGCGGGAGGGGGTATAGTCTACGAGCAGTACTTC. Translating it yields CASRGLAGGGIVYEQYF.

The chain combines TRBV18 with TRBJ2-3, with D tentatively TRBD2 (5 bases). The V gene lost 3 bases and the J gene lost 1 base, with 14 bases spanning the gap. The CDR3 totals 16 residues. Germline CDR1 is KGHSH and CDR2 is LQKENI. CDR3 coding DNA: TGTGCCAGCTCACCCCCGGGTCGGGGTGGCACAGATACGCAGTATTTT. Translation: CASSPPGRGGTDTQYF. Filled out from reference TRBV18 and TRBJ2-3, the complete variable domain reads NAGVMQNPRHLVRRRGQEARLRCSPMKGHSHVYWYRQLPEEGLKFMVYLQKENIIDESGMPKERFSAEFPKEGPSILRIQQVVRGDSAAYFCASSPPGRGGTDTQYFGPGTRLTVL.

The chain recombines TRBV6-5 with TRBJ2-1; TRBD1 matches 9 bases. V dropped 5 bases and J dropped 6; count of bases not matched to a gene: 8. The CDR3 is 15 amino acids. Germline V gives CDR1 MNHEY, CDR2 SVGAGI. CDR3 in DNA: TGTGCCAGCAGTCAGACAGGGGGTAAAAGCAATGAGCAGTTCTTC. Encoded protein: CASSQTGGKSNEQFF.

The chain links TRBV7-2 to TRBJ2-7; 12 positions match TRBD2. The CDR3 sequence is 16 residues long. Germline CDR1 and CDR2: SGHTA and FQGNSA. The trim removed 5 bases at V and 0 bases at J, leaving 5 bases unmatched. The CDR3 DNA follows: TGTGCCAGCAGCCGGACTAGCGGGAAAAGCTCCTACGAGCAGTACTTC. Residues: CASSRTSGKSSYEQYF.

This clone was observed a handful of times. This chain connects TRBV5-1 to TRBJ2-1; tentatively, D is TRBD2 (6 bases). The CDR3 runs to 16 residues. V dropped 2 bases and J dropped 7 bases, with 19 bases sitting between them. Per germline, CDR1 SGHRS and CDR2 YFSETQ. The CDR3 here is CASSLRQAGSGNEQFF. The DNA for the CDR3 is TGCGCCAGCAGCTTACGGCAGGCGGGGTCGGGGAATGAGCAGTTCTTC.

The chain carries TRBV5-4 and TRBJ1-6, with TRBD1 as a possible D gene (6 bases). Germline V gives CDR1 SGHNT, CDR2 YYREEE (reference sequence). This CDR3 has 16 amino acids. Trimming left V 1 base short and J 5 bases short, with 13 bases between. The CDR3 bases are TGTGCCAGCAGCTTGAGAGGACAGCCGGATAATTCACCCCTCCACTTT. Translating gives CASSLRGQPDNSPLHF.

The count of this clone is one. The chain has TRBV5-5 and TRBJ1-4; 10 nucleotides line up with TRBD1. There are 15 residues in the CDR3. Germline CDR1 reads SGHKS; CDR2 reads YYEKEE (reference sequence). V lost 0 bases to trimming and J lost 7 bases; unmatched junction nucleotides: 3. CDR3 region: CASSLDGTGAEKLFF. The CDR3 nucleotides read TGTGCCAGCAGCTTGGACGGGACAGGGGCTGAAAAACTGTTTTTT.

J is TRBJ2-7 and V is TRBV7-9; TRBD1 agrees at 12 bases. Germline lookup yields CDR1 SEHNR and CDR2 FQNEAQ (reference sequence). CDR3 size: 16 residues. The J segment lost 4 bases and the V segment lost 5 bases, leaving 9 bases of the junction unmatched. CDR3 nucleotides: TGTGCCAGCAGCGGACCCCGGGACAGGGGGCAATACGAGCAGTACTTC. This gives the protein CASSGPRDRGQYEQYF. Drawing the rest from reference TRBV7-9 and TRBJ2-7, the complete variable domain is DTGVSQNPRHKITKRGQNVTFRCDPISEHNRLYWYRQTLGQGPEFLTYFQNEAQLEKSRLLSDRFSAERPKGSFSTLEIQRTEQGDSAMYLCASSGPRDRGQYEQYFGPGTRLTVT.

The CDR3 is CASSPVLRSGRDTQYF. The CDR3 region has the DNA TGTGCCAGCAGCCCGGTCCTAAGGAGCGGGAGGGACACGCAGTATTTT. This chain connects TRBV14 to TRBJ2-3; 10 nucleotides line up with TRBD2. This CDR3 region has 16 residues. Per germline, CDR1 SGHDN and CDR2 FVKESK. V trimming: 4 bases; J trimming: 9 bases; junction bases outside the gene matches: 13.